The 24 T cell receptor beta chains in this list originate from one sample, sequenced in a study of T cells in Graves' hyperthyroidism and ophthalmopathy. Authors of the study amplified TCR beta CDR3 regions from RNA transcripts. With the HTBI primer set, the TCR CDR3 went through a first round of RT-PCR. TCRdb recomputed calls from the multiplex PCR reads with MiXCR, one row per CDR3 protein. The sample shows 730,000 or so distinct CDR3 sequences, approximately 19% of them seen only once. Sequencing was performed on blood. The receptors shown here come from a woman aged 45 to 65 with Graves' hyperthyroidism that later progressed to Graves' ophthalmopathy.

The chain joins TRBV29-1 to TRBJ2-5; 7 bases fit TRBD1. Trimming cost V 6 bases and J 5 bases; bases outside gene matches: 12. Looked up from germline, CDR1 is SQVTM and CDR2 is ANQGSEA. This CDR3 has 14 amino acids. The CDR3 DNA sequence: TGCAGCGTGGAACCAACAGGGGATCGGGAGACCCAGTACTTC. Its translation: CSVEPTGDRETQYF. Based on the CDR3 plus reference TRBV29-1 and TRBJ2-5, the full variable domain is SAVISQKPSRDICQRGTSLTIQCQVDSQVTMMFWYRQQPGQSLTLIATANQGSEATYESGFVIDKFPISRPNLTFSTLTVSNMSPEDSSIYLCSVEPTGDRETQYFGPGTRLLVL.

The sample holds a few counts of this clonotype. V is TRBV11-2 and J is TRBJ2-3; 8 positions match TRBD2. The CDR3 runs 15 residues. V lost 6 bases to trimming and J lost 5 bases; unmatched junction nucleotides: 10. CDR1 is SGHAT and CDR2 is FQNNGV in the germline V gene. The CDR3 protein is CASSPSAGGVDTQYF. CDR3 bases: TGTGCCAGCAGTCCCAGCGCGGGGGGAGTAGATACGCAGTATTTT.

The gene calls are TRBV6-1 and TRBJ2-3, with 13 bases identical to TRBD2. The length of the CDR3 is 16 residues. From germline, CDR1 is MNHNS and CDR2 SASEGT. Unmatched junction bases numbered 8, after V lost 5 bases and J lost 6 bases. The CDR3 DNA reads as TGTGCCAGCAGTATAACTAGCGGGGGGGCCATCGATACGCAGTATTTT. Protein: CASSITSGGAIDTQYF.

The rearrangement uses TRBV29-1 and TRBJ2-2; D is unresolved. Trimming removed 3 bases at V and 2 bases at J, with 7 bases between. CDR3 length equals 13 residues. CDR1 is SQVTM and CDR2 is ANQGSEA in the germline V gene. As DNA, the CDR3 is TGCAGCGTTGAGGCTGAAAACACCGGGGAGCTGTTTTTT. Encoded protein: CSVEAENTGELFF.

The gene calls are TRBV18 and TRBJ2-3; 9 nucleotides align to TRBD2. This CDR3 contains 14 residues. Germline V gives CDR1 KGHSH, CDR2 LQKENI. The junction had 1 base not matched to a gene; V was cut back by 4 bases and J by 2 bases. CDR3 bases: TGTGCCAGCTCACGACTAGCGGACACAGATACGCAGTATTTT. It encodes CASSRLADTDTQYF. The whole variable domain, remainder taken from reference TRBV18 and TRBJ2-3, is NAGVMQNPRHLVRRRGQEARLRCSPMKGHSHVYWYRQLPEEGLKFMVYLQKENIIDESGMPKERFSAEFPKEGPSILRIQQVVRGDSAAYFCASSRLADTDTQYFGPGTRLTVL.

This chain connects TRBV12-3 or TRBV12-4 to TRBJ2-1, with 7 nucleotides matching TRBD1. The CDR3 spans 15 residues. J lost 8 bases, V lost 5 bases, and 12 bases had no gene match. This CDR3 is CASSPGQPFDDEQFF. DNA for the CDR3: TGTGCCAGCAGTCCGGGACAGCCGTTCGACGATGAGCAGTTCTTC.

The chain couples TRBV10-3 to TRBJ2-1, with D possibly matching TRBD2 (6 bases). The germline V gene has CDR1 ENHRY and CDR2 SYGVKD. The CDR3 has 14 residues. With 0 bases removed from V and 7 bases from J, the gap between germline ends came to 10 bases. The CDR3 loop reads CAISESGLSNEQFF. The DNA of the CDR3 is TGTGCCATCAGTGAGTCGGGACTGTCTAATGAGCAGTTCTTC.

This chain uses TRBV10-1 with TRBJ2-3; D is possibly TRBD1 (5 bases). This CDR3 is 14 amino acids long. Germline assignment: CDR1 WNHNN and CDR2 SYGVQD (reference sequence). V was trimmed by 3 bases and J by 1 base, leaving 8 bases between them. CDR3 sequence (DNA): TGCGCCAGCAGTGACCCGACAGGCACAGATACGCAGTATTTT. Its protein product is CASSDPTGTDTQYF.

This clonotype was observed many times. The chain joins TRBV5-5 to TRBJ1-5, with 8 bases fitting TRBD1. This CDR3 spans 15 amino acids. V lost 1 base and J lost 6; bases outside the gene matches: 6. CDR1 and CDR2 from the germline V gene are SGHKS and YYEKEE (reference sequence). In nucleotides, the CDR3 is TGTGCCAGCAGCTTGTCCAGGACAGGGATTCAGCCCCAGCATTTT. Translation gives CASSLSRTGIQPQHF. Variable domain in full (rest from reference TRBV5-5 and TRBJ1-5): DAGVTQSPTHLIKTRGQQVTLRCSPISGHKSVSWYQQVLGQGPQFIFQYYEKEERGRGNFPDRFSARQFPNYSSELNVNALLLGDSALYLCASSLSRTGIQPQHFGDGTRLSIL.

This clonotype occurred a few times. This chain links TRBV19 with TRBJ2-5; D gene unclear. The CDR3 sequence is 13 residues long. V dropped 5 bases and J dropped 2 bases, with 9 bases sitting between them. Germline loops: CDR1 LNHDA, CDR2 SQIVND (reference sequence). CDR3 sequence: CASSLRYQETQYF. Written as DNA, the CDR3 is TGTGCCAGTAGTTTGAGATATCAAGAGACCCAGTACTTC.

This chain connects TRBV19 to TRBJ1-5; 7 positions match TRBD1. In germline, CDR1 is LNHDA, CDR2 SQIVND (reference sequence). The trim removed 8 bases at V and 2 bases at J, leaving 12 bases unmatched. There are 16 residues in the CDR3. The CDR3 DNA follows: TGTGCCAGTTTAAGCAGGGGGGATAGCGGCAATCAGCCCCAGCATTTT. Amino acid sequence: CASLSRGDSGNQPQHF.

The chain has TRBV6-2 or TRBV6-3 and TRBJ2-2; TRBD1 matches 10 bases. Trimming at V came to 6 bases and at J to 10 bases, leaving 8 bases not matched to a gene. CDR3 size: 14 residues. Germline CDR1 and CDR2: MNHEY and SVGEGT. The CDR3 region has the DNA TGTGCCAGCAGGTCCGGGACAGGGGTAGAGGAGCTGTTTTTT. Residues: CASRSGTGVEELFF.

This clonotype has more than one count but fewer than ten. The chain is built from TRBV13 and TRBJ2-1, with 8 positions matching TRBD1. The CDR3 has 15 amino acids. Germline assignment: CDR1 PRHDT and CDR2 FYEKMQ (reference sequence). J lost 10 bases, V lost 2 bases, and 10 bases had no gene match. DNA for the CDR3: TGTGCCAGCAGCTTAATAGGCAGGGGGCCTCAGGAGCAGTTCTTC. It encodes CASSLIGRGPQEQFF. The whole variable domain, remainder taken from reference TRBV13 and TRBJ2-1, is AAGVIQSPRHLIKEKRETATLKCYPIPRHDTVYWYQQGPGQDPQFLISFYEKMQSDKGSIPDRFSAQQFSDYHSELNMSSLELGDSALYFCASSLIGRGPQEQFFGPGTRLTVL.

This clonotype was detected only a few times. CDR3 sequence reads: CASSFGPRGDTQYF. CDR3 in DNA: TGTGCCAGCAGCTTCGGACCCCGCGGGGATACGCAGTATTTT. The V call is TRBV7-2, the J call TRBJ2-3, with D perhaps matching TRBD2 (5 bases). Germline CDR1 is SGHTA and CDR2 is FQGNSA. V lost 3 bases and J 6 bases, leaving 13 bases between the germline ends. The CDR3 is made up of 14 amino acids.

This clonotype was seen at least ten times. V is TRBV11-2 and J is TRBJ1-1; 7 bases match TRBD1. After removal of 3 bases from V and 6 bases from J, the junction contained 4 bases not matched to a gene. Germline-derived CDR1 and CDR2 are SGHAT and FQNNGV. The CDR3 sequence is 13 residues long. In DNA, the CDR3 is TGTGCCAGCAGCTTCGAGGGGGCCCCTGAAGCTTTCTTT. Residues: CASSFEGAPEAFF. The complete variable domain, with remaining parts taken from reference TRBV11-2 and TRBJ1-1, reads EAGVAQSPRYKIIEKRQSVAFWCNPISGHATLYWYQQILGQGPKLLIQFQNNGVVDDSQLPKDRFSAERLKGVDSTLKIQPAKLEDSAVYLCASSFEGAPEAFFGQGTRLTVV.

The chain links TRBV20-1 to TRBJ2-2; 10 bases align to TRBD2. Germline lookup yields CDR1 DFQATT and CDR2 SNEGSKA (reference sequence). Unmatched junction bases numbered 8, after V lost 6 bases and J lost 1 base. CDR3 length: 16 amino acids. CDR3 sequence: CSAQDLAGVNTGELFF. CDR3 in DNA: TGCAGTGCCCAAGACCTAGCGGGGGTGAACACCGGGGAGCTGTTTTTT.

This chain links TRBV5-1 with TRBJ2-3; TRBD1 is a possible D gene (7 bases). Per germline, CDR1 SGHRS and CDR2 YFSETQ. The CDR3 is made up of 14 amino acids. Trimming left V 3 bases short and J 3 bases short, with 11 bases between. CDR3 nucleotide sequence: TGCGCCAGCAGCTCGGGGGACAGAACAGATACGCAGTATTTT. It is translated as CASSSGDRTDTQYF. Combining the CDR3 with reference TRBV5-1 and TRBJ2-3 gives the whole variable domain KAGVTQTPRYLIKTRGQQVTLSCSPISGHRSVSWYQQTPGQGLQFLFEYFSETQRNKGNFPGRFSGRQFSNSRSEMNVSTLELGDSALYLCASSSGDRTDTQYFGPGTRLTVL.

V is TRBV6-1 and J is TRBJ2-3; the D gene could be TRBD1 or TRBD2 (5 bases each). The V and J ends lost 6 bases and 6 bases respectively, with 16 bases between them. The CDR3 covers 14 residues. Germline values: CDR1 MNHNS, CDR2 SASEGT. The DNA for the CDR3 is TGTGCCAGCAGAATGTACGGGGCGGAGGATACGCAGTATTTT. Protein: CASRMYGAEDTQYF.

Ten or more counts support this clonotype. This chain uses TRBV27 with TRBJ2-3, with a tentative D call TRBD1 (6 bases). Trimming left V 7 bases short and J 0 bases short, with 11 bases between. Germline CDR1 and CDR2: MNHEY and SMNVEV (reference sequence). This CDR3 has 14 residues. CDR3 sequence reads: CASTHRVSTDTQYF. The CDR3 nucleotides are TGTGCCAGCACTCACAGGGTGAGCACAGATACGCAGTATTTT.

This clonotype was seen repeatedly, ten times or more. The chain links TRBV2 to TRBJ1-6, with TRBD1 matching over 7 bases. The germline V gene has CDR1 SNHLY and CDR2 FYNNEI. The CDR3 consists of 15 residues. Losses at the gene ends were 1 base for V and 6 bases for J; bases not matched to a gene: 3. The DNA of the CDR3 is TGTGCCAGCAGTGAAGTCCAGGGGGGTAATTCACCCCTCCACTTT. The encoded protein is CASSEVQGGNSPLHF.

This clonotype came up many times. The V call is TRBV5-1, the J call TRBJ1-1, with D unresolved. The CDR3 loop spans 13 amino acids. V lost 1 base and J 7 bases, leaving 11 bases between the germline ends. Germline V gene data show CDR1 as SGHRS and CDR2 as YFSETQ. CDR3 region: CASSLSQVSEAFF. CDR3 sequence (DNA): TGCGCCAGCAGCTTGTCGCAGGTTAGTGAAGCTTTCTTT. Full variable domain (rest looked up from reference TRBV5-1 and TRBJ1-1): KAGVTQTPRYLIKTRGQQVTLSCSPISGHRSVSWYQQTPGQGLQFLFEYFSETQRNKGNFPGRFSGRQFSNSRSEMNVSTLELGDSALYLCASSLSQVSEAFFGQGTRLTVV.

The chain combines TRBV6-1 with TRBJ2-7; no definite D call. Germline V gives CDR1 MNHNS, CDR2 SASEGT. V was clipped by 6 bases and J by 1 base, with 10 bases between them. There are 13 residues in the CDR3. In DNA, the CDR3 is TGTGCCAGCAGCTATGACAAGTCCTACGAGCAGTACTTC. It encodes CASSYDKSYEQYF.

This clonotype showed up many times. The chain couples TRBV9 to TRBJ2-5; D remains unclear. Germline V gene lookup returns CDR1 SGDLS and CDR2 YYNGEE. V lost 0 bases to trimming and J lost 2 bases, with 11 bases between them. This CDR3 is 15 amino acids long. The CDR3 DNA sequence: TGTGCCAGCAGCGTAGCTGCGAGATCACAAGAGACCCAGTACTTC. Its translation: CASSVAARSQETQYF. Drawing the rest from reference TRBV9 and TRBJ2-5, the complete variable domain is DSGVTQTPKHLITATGQRVTLRCSPRSGDLSVYWYQQSLDQGLQFLIQYYNGEERAKGNILERFSAQQFPDLHSELNLSSLELGDSALYFCASSVAARSQETQYFGPGTRLLVL.

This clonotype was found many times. CDR3 DNA: TGCAGTGCTAGTCGCCCCGCTTTTGAACGACACACAGATACGCAGTATTTT. Its protein is CSASRPAFERHTDTQYF. The V gene is TRBV20-1, the J gene TRBJ2-3; no firm D call. CDR1 and CDR2 from the germline V gene are DFQATT and SNEGSKA (reference sequence). The CDR3 contains 17 residues. Trimming cost V 3 bases and J 2 bases, with 21 bases left between them.